This is a list of T cell receptor beta chains from one sample in a study of identifying expanded T cells in peripheral blood. Clones were read by immunoSEQ multiplex PCR, and TCRdb kept only the in-frame ones, dropping some. The sample contains about 80,000 clones, less than 90% of which appear only once. The sequencing sample was made of blood. The receptors here all came from a person between 18 and 75 years old in good health. Both conserved end residues are part of each CDR3. The order of the fields is D gene, J gene, V gene, clone size, CDR3 protein, CDR3 DNA. The D gene is left open where the match is weak. Clone size appears in some rows only: once, few, many, or a class for an expanded clone.

d_call: NA
j_call: TRBJ2-7
v_call: TRBV10-3
clone_size: many
cdr3_aa: CAISEFGDQAPKQYF
cdr3_nt: TGTGCCATCAGTGAATTTGGAGATCAGGCCCCTAAGCAGTACTTC

d_call: TRBD2
j_call: TRBJ2-3
v_call: TRBV11-1
clone_size: NA
cdr3_aa: CASSFSPSLTSGSTDTQYF
cdr3_nt: TGTGCCAGCAGCTTTAGCCCCTCATTAACTAGCGGGAGTACAGATACGCAGTATTTT

d_call: TRBD1
j_call: TRBJ1-2
v_call: TRBV4-3
clone_size: NA
cdr3_aa: CASSQDWGTVVSGYTF
cdr3_nt: TGCGCCAGCAGCCAAGATTGGGGGACAGTCGTATCGGGCTACACCTTC

d_call: NA
j_call: TRBJ2-5
v_call: TRBV19
clone_size: NA
cdr3_aa: CASSTSHLETQYF
cdr3_nt: TGTGCCAGTAGTACCAGCCACCTGGAGACCCAGTACTTC

d_call: TRBD1
j_call: TRBJ1-4
v_call: TRBV7-2
clone_size: few
cdr3_aa: CASSIVGQGAEKLFF
cdr3_nt: TGTGCCAGCAGCATAGTGGGACAGGGGGCGGAAAAACTGTTTTTT

d_call: NA
j_call: TRBJ2-7
v_call: TRBV30
clone_size: NA
cdr3_aa: CAWSALSSYEQYF
cdr3_nt: TGTGCCTGGAGTGCATTATCTTCCTACGAGCAGTACTTC

d_call: NA
j_call: TRBJ2-3
v_call: TRBV7-9
clone_size: NA
cdr3_aa: CATTSGASSTDTQYF
cdr3_nt: TGTGCCACCACCTCAGGGGCGAGCAGCACAGATACGCAGTATTTT

d_call: NA
j_call: TRBJ2-7
v_call: TRBV5-1
clone_size: once
cdr3_aa: CASSLEGYEQYF
cdr3_nt: TGCGCCAGCAGCTTGGAGGGCTACGAGCAGTACTTC

d_call: NA
j_call: TRBJ2-5
v_call: TRBV4-3
clone_size: NA
cdr3_aa: CASSQQSSGYQETQYF
cdr3_nt: TGCGCCAGCAGCCAACAGTCCAGTGGCTACCAAGAGACCCAGTACTTC

d_call: NA
j_call: TRBJ2-1
v_call: TRBV7-2
clone_size: NA
cdr3_aa: CASSLERGEQFF
cdr3_nt: TGTGCCAGCAGCTTGGAGCGAGGTGAGCAGTTCTTC

d_call: NA
j_call: TRBJ2-3
v_call: TRBV5-5
clone_size: NA
cdr3_aa: CASSFIGTDTQYF
cdr3_nt: TGTGCCAGCAGCTTTATCGGCACAGATACGCAGTATTTT

d_call: NA
j_call: TRBJ2-2
v_call: TRBV19
clone_size: NA
cdr3_aa: CASSTTDTYRGGTGELFF
cdr3_nt: TGTGCCAGTAGTACCACCGATACCTACAGGGGAGGAACCGGGGAGCTGTTTTTT

d_call: TRBD1
j_call: TRBJ2-3
v_call: TRBV7-9
clone_size: NA
cdr3_aa: CASSIPGTEFLGTDTQYF
cdr3_nt: TGTGCCAGCAGTATCCCCGGGACAGAGTTCCTAGGCACAGATACGCAGTATTTT

d_call: NA
j_call: TRBJ2-7
v_call: TRBV29-1
clone_size: NA
cdr3_aa: CSVETVQGGEQYF
cdr3_nt: TGCAGCGTGGAGACGGTGCAGGGGGGCGAGCAGTACTTC

d_call: TRBD1
j_call: TRBJ1-5
v_call: TRBV30
clone_size: NA
cdr3_aa: CAWSGQGQERNQPQHF
cdr3_nt: TGTGCCTGGAGTGGTCAGGGACAGGAGCGCAATCAGCCCCAGCATTTT

d_call: TRBD1
j_call: TRBJ2-5
v_call: TRBV29-1
clone_size: NA
cdr3_aa: CSVPSAGQGETQYF
cdr3_nt: TGCAGCGTCCCTTCGGCGGGACAGGGGGAGACCCAGTACTTC

d_call: NA
j_call: TRBJ1-5
v_call: TRBV7-8
clone_size: NA
cdr3_aa: CASSSLGVASNQPQHF
cdr3_nt: TGTGCCAGCAGCTCCCTCGGGGTGGCGAGCAATCAGCCCCAGCATTTT

d_call: NA
j_call: TRBJ2-2
v_call: TRBV9
clone_size: NA
cdr3_aa: CASSPRNTGELFF
cdr3_nt: TGTGCCAGCAGCCCTCGGAACACCGGGGAGCTGTTTTTT

d_call: NA
j_call: TRBJ2-3
v_call: TRBV7-3
clone_size: NA
cdr3_aa: CASSFGGTTDTQYF
cdr3_nt: TGTGCCAGCAGCTTCGGGGGTACCACAGATACGCAGTATTTT

d_call: TRBD2
j_call: TRBJ2-7
v_call: TRBV7-9
clone_size: once
cdr3_aa: CASSLGGLAYEQYF
cdr3_nt: TGTGCCAGCAGCTTGGGGGGACTAGCTTACGAGCAGTACTTC

d_call: TRBD1
j_call: TRBJ1-5
v_call: TRBV9
clone_size: NA
cdr3_aa: CASSPWRDSQPQHF
cdr3_nt: TGTGCCAGCAGCCCCTGGAGGGACAGTCAGCCCCAGCATTTT

d_call: NA
j_call: TRBJ1-1
v_call: TRBV19
clone_size: NA
cdr3_aa: CASSIGVEFGTEAFF
cdr3_nt: TGTGCCAGTAGTATAGGGGTCGAATTCGGCACTGAAGCTTTCTTT

d_call: NA
j_call: TRBJ2-5
v_call: TRBV4-1
clone_size: NA
cdr3_aa: CASSQLFLGGETQYF
cdr3_nt: TGCGCCAGCAGCCAATTATTTCTGGGGGGAGAGACCCAGTACTTC

d_call: TRBD2
j_call: TRBJ2-3
v_call: TRBV19
clone_size: NA
cdr3_aa: CASSTGLGPDTQYF
cdr3_nt: TGTGCCAGTAGTACCGGACTAGGGCCAGATACGCAGTATTTT

d_call: TRBD1
j_call: TRBJ2-3
v_call: TRBV6-5
clone_size: NA
cdr3_aa: CASRYRGQVTDTQYF
cdr3_nt: TGTGCCAGCAGATACAGGGGGCAAGTCACAGATACGCAGTATTTT

d_call: TRBD1
j_call: TRBJ2-7
v_call: TRBV7-2
clone_size: NA
cdr3_aa: CASSLDRGGGYEQYF
cdr3_nt: TGTGCCAGCAGCTTGGACAGGGGAGGGGGCTACGAGCAGTACTTC

d_call: NA
j_call: TRBJ2-7
v_call: TRBV7-6
clone_size: NA
cdr3_aa: CASSLEVGAPYEQYF
cdr3_nt: TGTGCCAGCAGCTTAGAGGTCGGGGCCCCCTACGAGCAGTACTTC

d_call: NA
j_call: TRBJ2-2
v_call: TRBV19
clone_size: NA
cdr3_aa: CASIRTPPNTGELFF
cdr3_nt: TGTGCCAGTATCCGGACTCCTCCGAACACCGGGGAGCTGTTTTTT

d_call: NA
j_call: TRBJ2-7
v_call: TRBV5-6
clone_size: NA
cdr3_aa: CASSLSDYEQYF
cdr3_nt: TGTGCCAGCAGCTTGAGTGACTACGAGCAGTACTTC

d_call: NA
j_call: TRBJ1-4
v_call: TRBV27
clone_size: NA
cdr3_aa: CASIVVAATNEKLFF
cdr3_nt: TGTGCCAGCATAGTAGTGGCCGCAACTAATGAAAAACTGTTTTTT

d_call: TRBD1
j_call: TRBJ1-1
v_call: TRBV19
clone_size: NA
cdr3_aa: CASIPGTGGLGEAFF
cdr3_nt: TGTGCCAGTATCCCCGGGACAGGGGGCTTGGGTGAAGCTTTCTTT

d_call: NA
j_call: TRBJ1-3
v_call: TRBV20-1
clone_size: NA
cdr3_aa: CSASRGNTIYF
cdr3_nt: TGCAGTGCTAGCAGAGGAAACACCATATATTTT

d_call: TRBD2
j_call: TRBJ2-2
v_call: TRBV5-1
clone_size: NA
cdr3_aa: CASSPGLALNTGELFF
cdr3_nt: TGCGCCAGCAGCCCCGGACTAGCCTTAAACACCGGGGAGCTGTTTTTT

d_call: NA
j_call: TRBJ2-6
v_call: TRBV9
clone_size: NA
cdr3_aa: CASSPKGPEAGANVLTF
cdr3_nt: TGTGCCAGCAGCCCTAAAGGACCGGAGGCTGGGGCCAACGTCCTGACTTTC

d_call: NA
j_call: TRBJ2-4
v_call: TRBV18
clone_size: NA
cdr3_aa: CASSPPKELNIQYF
cdr3_nt: TGTGCCAGCTCACCACCCAAGGAATTAAACATTCAGTACTTC

d_call: NA
j_call: TRBJ1-2
v_call: TRBV7-9
clone_size: NA
cdr3_aa: CASSLQAYGYTF
cdr3_nt: TGTGCCAGCAGCTTACAAGCCTATGGCTACACCTTC

d_call: TRBD1
j_call: TRBJ1-2
v_call: TRBV5-1
clone_size: NA
cdr3_aa: CASSEGQDYGYTF
cdr3_nt: TGCGCCAGCAGCGAAGGACAGGACTATGGCTACACCTTC